This TCR beta chain was sequenced during a study of blood T cell repertoires in COVID-19. Looking at the study overall: Sites in the United States, Italy and Spain provided acute and convalescent COVID-19 samples. T cells, B-cell-depleted T cells, or PBMCs supplied cDNA or gDNA.

The CDR3 is made up of 16 amino acids. V was clipped by 2 bases and J by 5 bases, with 16 bases between them. Germline CDR1 reads KGHSH; CDR2 reads LQKENI. Per the study methods: Quantification of nucleated cells was approximated via reference gene primer amplification. Produced via immunoSEQ multiplex PCR; TCRdb's table is partial and in-frame only. Clonal size and the V and J genes are those of that table, whereas D and trimming came from the DNA. Here the sample spans roughly 130,000 clones, 84% being singletons. The J gene is TRBJ2-1, the V gene TRBV18, with a tentative D call TRBD1 (6 bases). The sequenced sample was peripheral blood. The clonotype comes from a woman aged 55-69 years with acute or convalescent COVID-19. The CDR3 DNA reads TGTGCCAGCTCACCAAAAGAAGGGACATACCACAATGAGCAGTTCTTC. Encoded protein: CASSPKEGTYHNEQFF.